The source of this T cell receptor beta chain is a study of T-cell reconstitution after alpha-beta-depleted transplantation in children. Study-wide points: At one year after transplant, newly produced T cells mostly accounted for T-cell counts and diversity. Several patients had high TCRbeta diversity at day 60; it came from surviving recipient T cells and thymic progenitors. About two months after transplant, alpha-beta T cells reportedly came from several hundred expanded graft clones.

Germline CDR1 reads SGHAT; CDR2 reads FQNNGV. CDR3 length: 14 amino acids. V trimming: 5 bases; J trimming: 9 bases; junction bases outside the gene matches: 8. The TCRbeta library was prepared with unique molecular identifiers. One entry per CDR3 protein results from TCRdb running MiXCR on the PCR reads. This table has approximately 630,000 distinct CDR3 sequences, about an eighth appearing once. This clonotype was picked up a small number of times. The antigen remains unidentified. The J gene is TRBJ2-1, the V gene TRBV11-2; 9 bases are a match to TRBD2. The sequence derives from a girl aged 2 to 10 with congenital amegakaryocytic thrombocytopenia, due to receive a stem cell transplant. The starting material was PBMCs, obtained before TCRalphabeta/CD19-depleted stem cell transplant. The CDR3 loop reads CASSRSGSIGEQFF. CDR3 sequence (DNA): TGTGCCAGCAGCCGTAGCGGGAGCATCGGTGAGCAGTTCTTC.